This T cell receptor (beta chain) comes out of a study of blood T cell repertoires in COVID-19. CDR1 and CDR2 (germline): WNHNN, SYGVQD (reference sequence). Trimming left V 2 bases short and J 7 bases short, with 11 bases between. CDR3 length equals 13 residues. The repertoire was sequenced with immunoSEQ multiplex PCR; TCRdb's copy has only in-frame clones and lacks some. The repertoire has 200,000 to 300,000 clones, 86% of them found once; the top ten carry roughly 1.9%. The source is a young man with active or convalescent COVID-19. The chain has TRBV10-1 and TRBJ1-1, with D unclear. The source material was peripheral blood. The CDR3 nucleotides read TGCGCCAGCAGTGAGCACGGGATTAATGAAGCTTTCTTT. Translated, it gives CASSEHGINEAFF.